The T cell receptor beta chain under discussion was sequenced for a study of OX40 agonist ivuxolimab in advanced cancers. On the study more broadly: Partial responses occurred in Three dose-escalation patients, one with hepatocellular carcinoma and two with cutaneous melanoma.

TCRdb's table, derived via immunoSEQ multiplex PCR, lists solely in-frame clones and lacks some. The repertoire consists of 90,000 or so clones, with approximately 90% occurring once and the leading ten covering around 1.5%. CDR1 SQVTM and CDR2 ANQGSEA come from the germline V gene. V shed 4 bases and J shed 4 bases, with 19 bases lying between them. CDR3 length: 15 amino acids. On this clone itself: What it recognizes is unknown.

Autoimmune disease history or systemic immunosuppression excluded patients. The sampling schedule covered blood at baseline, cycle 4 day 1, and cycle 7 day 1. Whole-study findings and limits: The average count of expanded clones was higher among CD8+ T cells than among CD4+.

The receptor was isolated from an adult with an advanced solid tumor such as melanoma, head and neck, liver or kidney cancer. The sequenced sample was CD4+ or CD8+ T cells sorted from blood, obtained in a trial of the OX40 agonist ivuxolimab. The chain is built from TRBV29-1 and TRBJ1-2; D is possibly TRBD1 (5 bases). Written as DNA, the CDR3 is TGCAGCGTTGGGAATCAGGGAACTCCTAGCTATGGCTACACCTTC. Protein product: CSVGNQGTPSYGYTF.